This T cell receptor (beta chain) was retrieved from a study of early stage breast cancer tumors. Study-level background: About 70% of the 16 invasive tumors were ER+, PR+ and HER2-. Study findings and constraints: Most shared enriched TCRB sequences were commonly generated ones. In about 85% of the 16 patients, blood comparison separated tumor from normal breast.

TCRdb keeps only in-frame clones here, not all; method: immunoSEQ multiplex PCR. The repertoire consists of around 11,000 clones, with over 70% occurring once and the leading ten covering approximately 14%. This clone was found a few times. As yet, its antigen is unknown. About 18-50 mg of tumor tissue was diced per sample. The TCR comes from a person aged 70 to 80 with breast cancer. Sequencing was performed on breast tumor tissue.

In DNA, the CDR3 is TGTGCCAGCAGTTTGAGGGCAATGGAGGGCTACACCTTC. Its translation is CASSLRAMEGYTF. The chain uses TRBV28 and TRBJ1-2; no reliable D call. Germline lookup yields CDR1 MDHEN and CDR2 SYDVKM. The CDR3 has 13 amino acids. Trimming took off 3 bases at V and 8 bases at J, with 13 bases between the two ends.